One sample yielded the 29 T cell receptor beta chains listed below, sequenced in a study of shared clonotypes between healthy human individuals. Repertoires were generated with immunoSEQ multiplex PCR, while TCRdb's copy carries only in-frame clones and drops some. The table lists some 1 million clones, about 80% of them singletons. Specimen: memory CD4+ T cells sorted from blood. Regarding subset: CD45RA-negative fraction. Receptors originate from a man younger than 35 in good health.

This sequence joins TRBV11-3 and TRBJ2-2, with D hard to call. The length of the CDR3 is 14 residues. V lost 5 bases, J lost 4 bases, and 11 bases lay in between. Germline V gene data show CDR1 as SGHNT and CDR2 as YENEEA. The CDR3 bases are TGTGCCAGCAGCGGGTTGGGTTCCACCGGGGAGCTGTTTTTT. It encodes CASSGLGSTGELFF.

The chain combines TRBV27 with TRBJ1-6; 9 bases are shared with TRBD1. V trimming: 6 bases; J trimming: 13 bases; junction bases outside the gene matches: 16. Germline lookup yields CDR1 MNHEY and CDR2 SMNVEV (reference sequence). The CDR3 contains 16 residues. CDR3 in DNA: TGTGCCAGCAGACCCGGGACAGGGACCGTTAGTTCTCCCCTCCACTTT. Translating it yields CASRPGTGTVSSPLHF.

This chain connects TRBV6-5 to TRBJ2-2; D perhaps matches TRBD1 (6 bases). Per the germline V gene, CDR1 is MNHEY and CDR2 is SVGAGI. The CDR3 contains 15 residues. Trimming removed 6 bases from V and 1 base from J, with 12 bases in between. CDR3 sequence reads: CASRNRVLNTGELFF. Written as DNA, the CDR3 is TGTGCCAGCAGAAACAGGGTCCTGAACACCGGGGAGCTGTTTTTT.

The table lists this clone with a few counts. The chain combines TRBV2 with TRBJ2-3, with 11 bases that match TRBD2. The CDR3 spans 15 residues. Germline lookup yields CDR1 SNHLY and CDR2 FYNNEI. J lost 4 bases, V lost 6 bases, and 6 bases had no gene match. The CDR3 region has the DNA TGTGCCAGCAGGACTAGCGGGATAAGGGCAGATACGCAGTATTTT. It codes for CASRTSGIRADTQYF.

The gene calls are TRBV5-1 and TRBJ2-5; 11 bases match TRBD1. This CDR3 is 16 amino acids long. V dropped 4 bases and J dropped 5; count of bases not matched to a gene: 10. Per germline, CDR1 SGHRS and CDR2 YFSETQ. CDR3 in amino acids: CASSKSGTGGEETQYF. CDR3 nucleotides: TGCGCCAGCAGCAAATCCGGGACAGGGGGAGAGGAGACCCAGTACTTC.

J is TRBJ2-3 and V is TRBV30; D uncertain. This CDR3 region has 15 residues. Germline-derived CDR1 and CDR2 are GTSNPN and SVGIG (reference sequence). The V gene lost 1 base and the J gene lost 2 bases, with 13 bases spanning the gap. The CDR3, as DNA: TGTGCCTGGAGTGGGAAGTGGGCTTCCACAGATACGCAGTATTTT. Amino acids: CAWSGKWASTDTQYF.

V and J are TRBV6-5 and TRBJ1-3; D possibly corresponds to TRBD1 (5 bases). CDR1 and CDR2 (germline): MNHEY, SVGAGI. CDR3 length equals 16 residues. V was pared by 0 bases and J by 4 bases, with 13 bases between. The chain's CDR3 is CASSYSAGRVGNTIYF. The CDR3 DNA reads as TGTGCCAGCAGTTACTCGGCAGGGCGCGTGGGAAACACCATATATTTT.

J is TRBJ1-2 and V is TRBV5-1; perhaps TRBD1 as D (5 bases). The CDR3 length is 16 residues. The ends were cut back, 0 bases at V and 6 bases at J, with 18 bases in the middle. Germline values: CDR1 SGHRS, CDR2 YFSETQ. The CDR3 DNA follows: TGCGCCAGCAGCTTGGAGGGTGCAGGGCCGGGTCATGGCTACACCTTC. It yields the protein CASSLEGAGPGHGYTF.

This chain uses TRBV7-2 with TRBJ2-2, with D unclear. The ends were cut back, 5 bases at V and 1 base at J, with 11 bases in the middle. Germline CDR1 is SGHTA and CDR2 is FQGNSA. This CDR3 contains 15 residues. This chain's CDR3 is CASSPANKNTGELFF. CDR3 DNA: TGTGCCAGCAGCCCCGCCAACAAGAACACCGGGGAGCTGTTTTTT.

The chain has TRBV19 and TRBJ2-3, with 9 nucleotides matching TRBD1. The germline V gene has CDR1 LNHDA and CDR2 SQIVND (reference sequence). The CDR3 loop spans 16 amino acids. V was clipped by 10 bases and J by 2 bases; unmatched bases: 13. The CDR3 nucleotides read TGTGCCACCCGACAGGGGGGACGACCTATCACAGATACGCAGTATTTT. Protein product: CATRQGGRPITDTQYF.

The V gene is TRBV5-1, the J gene TRBJ2-7; tentative D call: TRBD1 (6 bases). The V end was cut by 4 bases, the J end by 5 bases, with 13 bases between. The germline CDR1 and CDR2 sequences are SGHRS and YFSETQ. The CDR3 is made up of 13 amino acids. In nucleotides, the CDR3 is TGCGCCAGCAGCCCCGGTTCAGGGGACGAGCAGTACTTC. Translated, it gives CASSPGSGDEQYF.

This chain joins TRBV12-1 and TRBJ1-2. TRBV12-1 has pseudogene status. This CDR3 has 19 amino acids. The CDR3 region has the DNA TGTGCCAGCAGGCACAACGGGAGAGTTGCCGAACTCGACTGTTATGGCTACACCTTC. Translated: CASRHNGRVAELDCYGYTF.

Worth noting for this clone: Additional DNA sequences in this sample encode the identical CDR3. This chain links TRBV5-1 with TRBJ1-3; no clear D gene. Trimming left V 2 bases short and J 0 bases short, with 6 bases between. Germline assignment: CDR1 SGHRS and CDR2 YFSETQ. The CDR3 spans 14 residues. The chain's CDR3 is CASSFGGSGNTIYF. As DNA, the CDR3 is TGCGCCAGCAGCTTCGGCGGCTCTGGAAACACCATATATTTT.

This clone came up once. This rearrangement joins TRBV6-6 to TRBJ2-1; maybe TRBD1 (5 bases). CDR1 is MNHNY and CDR2 is SVGAGI in the germline V gene (reference sequence). Trimming took 7 bases from V and 0 from J, leaving 13 bases between them. The CDR3 spans 15 residues. DNA for the CDR3: TGTGCCAGCACCGAACAGGCAGGCTCCTACAATGAGCAGTTCTTC. The encoded protein is CASTEQAGSYNEQFF.

This rearrangement joins TRBV29-1 to TRBJ1-3; weak D call: TRBD1 (5 bases). The CDR3 extends over 13 amino acids. V lost 4 bases to trimming and J lost 4 bases, with 11 bases between them. CDR1 is SQVTM, CDR2 ANQGSEA, per germline. The CDR3 sequence: CSVAAGEGNTIYF. The CDR3 DNA reads TGCAGCGTTGCCGCGGGGGAGGGAAACACCATATATTTT.

The rearrangement links TRBV6-1 to TRBJ1-3; possible D gene TRBD1, 5 bases. The germline CDR1 and CDR2 sequences are MNHNS and SASEGT. This CDR3 comprises 19 residues. V gave up 0 bases and J gave up 1 base, with 19 bases separating them. CDR3 DNA sequence: TGTGCCAGCAGTGAAGCGGATAGAGAGGGGAGTCTATCTGGAAACACCATATATTTT. Translation: CASSEADREGSLSGNTIYF.

The CDR3 protein is CATPKPAWTSGTFSYNEQFF. The CDR3 region has the DNA TGCGCCACCCCGAAACCCGCTTGGACTAGCGGGACCTTCTCCTACAATGAGCAGTTCTTC. This sequence joins TRBV5-1 and TRBJ2-1, with TRBD2 matching 12 bases. Trimming at V came to 9 bases and at J to 0 bases, leaving 19 bases not matched to a gene. CDR3 length equals 20 residues. Germline V gene sequence: CDR1 SGHRS, CDR2 YFSETQ.

This sequence joins TRBV30 and TRBJ1-2; D remains ambiguous. Germline CDR1 is GTSNPN and CDR2 is SVGIG (reference sequence). V was trimmed by 0 bases and J by 0 bases, leaving 11 bases between them. The CDR3 runs 15 residues. The CDR3 region is CAWSVSGGTNYGYTF. In nucleotides, the CDR3 is TGTGCCTGGAGTGTATCAGGAGGTACTAACTATGGCTACACCTTC.

Notes on this clone: Relative to the germline gene, one junction end is altered; a read error may explain this. The CDR3 region has the DNA TGTGCTAGCAAGGGCAGGGCCCACGAGCAGTACTTC. Its translation is CASKGRAHEQYF. V and J are TRBV9 and TRBJ2-7; tentative D call: TRBD1 (5 bases). CDR3 size: 12 residues. The germline V gene has CDR1 SGDLS and CDR2 YYNGEE. The full variable domain, with the rest looked up from reference TRBV9 and TRBJ2-7, is DSGVTQTPKHLITATGQRVTLRCSPRSGDLSVYWYQQSLDQGLQFLIQYYNGEERAKGNILERFSAQQFPDLHSELNLSSLELGDSALYFCASKGRAHEQYFGPGTRLTVT.

The chain couples TRBV7-2 to TRBJ2-1, with D unresolved. CDR3 length equals 16 residues. The V end lost 6 bases, the J end lost 2 bases, and 17 bases lay between the germline ends. Germline assignment: CDR1 SGHTA and CDR2 FQGNSA. The CDR3 DNA follows: TGTGCCAGCAGACTAAGGGCCGCCCCCACCTACAATGAGCAGTTCTTC. This codes for CASRLRAAPTYNEQFF.

The chain links TRBV25-1 to TRBJ1-2, with D possibly TRBD1 on 6 matching bases. The V end was cut by 2 bases, the J end by 8 bases, with 18 bases between. Per the germline V gene, CDR1 is MGHDK and CDR2 is SYGVNS. The CDR3 length is 15 residues. The CDR3 spells CASSEGGRGPSGYTF. DNA of the CDR3: TGTGCCAGCAGTGAAGGCGGCAGGGGACCGTCCGGCTACACCTTC.

With regard to this clone: Within the sample, other DNA sequences also encode this same CDR3. The chain has TRBV6-1 and TRBJ2-5; the D gene is possibly TRBD2 (6 bases). V gave up 3 bases and J gave up 2 bases, with 13 bases separating them. There are 15 residues in the CDR3. Germline CDR1 MNHNS, CDR2 SASEGT. The CDR3: CASSEVAAGQETQYF. In nucleotides, the CDR3 is TGTGCCAGCAGTGAGGTGGCCGCGGGGCAAGAGACCCAGTACTTC.

The V and J genes are TRBV11-3 and TRBJ2-7; 10 nucleotides line up with TRBD2. J gave up 6 bases and V 2 bases, and 4 bases lay outside the gene matches. CDR3 length equals 14 residues. The germline V gene has CDR1 SGHNT and CDR2 YENEEA. CDR3 DNA sequence: TGTGCCAGCAGCTTACTAGCGGGAGTGAGCGAGCAGTACTTC. Protein sequence: CASSLLAGVSEQYF.

The genes are TRBV9 and TRBJ2-4; D is possibly TRBD2 (6 bases). Trimming left V 4 bases short and J 5 bases short, with 22 bases between. Germline V gives CDR1 SGDLS, CDR2 YYNGEE. The CDR3 is made up of 17 amino acids. Here the CDR3 reads CASSPKERVGPQNIQYF. CDR3 in DNA: TGTGCCAGCAGCCCCAAGGAGCGGGTGGGTCCCCAAAACATTCAGTACTTC.

V is TRBV18 and J is TRBJ2-5; D not certain. V lost 4 bases and J lost 2, with 5 bases in between. The CDR3 totals 12 residues. Germline V gene sequence: CDR1 KGHSH, CDR2 LQKENI. CDR3 DNA: TGTGCCAGCTCACGATATCAAGAGACCCAGTACTTC. Residues: CASSRYQETQYF. The entire variable domain, with the rest obtained from reference TRBV18 and TRBJ2-5, is as follows: NAGVMQNPRHLVRRRGQEARLRCSPMKGHSHVYWYRQLPEEGLKFMVYLQKENIIDESGMPKERFSAEFPKEGPSILRIQQVVRGDSAAYFCASSRYQETQYFGPGTRLLVL.

V and J are TRBV7-2 and TRBJ1-3; D not certain. This CDR3 region has 15 residues. Germline CDR1 reads SGHTA; CDR2 reads FQGNSA. With 5 bases removed from V and 4 bases from J, the gap between germline ends came to 15 bases. CDR3 region: CASSIVHIGGNTIYF. Written as DNA, the CDR3 is TGTGCCAGCAGCATCGTCCACATTGGGGGAAACACCATATATTTT.

The genes are TRBV4-1 and TRBJ1-2; D gene ambiguous. Trimming took off 2 bases at V and 10 bases at J, with 20 bases between the two ends. CDR3 length equals 15 residues. Per germline, CDR1 MGHRA and CDR2 YSYEKL. The CDR3, as DNA: TGCGCCAGCAGCCAAATCCTTCCGGGCCGGGGAAACTACACCTTC. Translated, it gives CASSQILPGRGNYTF.

The chain joins TRBV6-5 to TRBJ1-1; 7 bases agree with TRBD1. Trimming took 6 bases from V and 5 from J; bases not matched to a gene: 6. The CDR3 length is 13 residues. Looked up from germline, CDR1 is MNHEY and CDR2 is SVGAGI. The CDR3 nucleotides are TGTGCCAGCAGACGGGACAGCTGGACTGAAGCTTTCTTT. It yields the protein CASRRDSWTEAFF.

The chain is built from TRBV4-1 and TRBJ1-2, with no clear D. Trimming left V 1 base short and J 4 bases short, with 10 bases between. The CDR3 has 14 amino acids. Germline CDR1 is MGHRA and CDR2 is YSYEKL. CDR3 sequence: CASSQGGYSYGYTF. CDR3 nucleotide sequence: TGCGCCAGCAGCCAAGGAGGTTACTCCTATGGCTACACCTTC.